The rows below give T cell receptor beta chains drawn from one sample of a study of shared clonotypes between healthy human individuals. Using immunoSEQ multiplex PCR, the repertoire was profiled, and TCRdb retains in-frame clones only, with some absent. The sample lists around 2.5 million clones, 93% occurring once. The sequenced sample was naive CD4+ T cells from PBMCs. These receptors were collected from a man younger than 35 in good health. Some clones in this sample may be carry-over from other donors' samples. CDR3s include the opening cysteine and the closing phenylalanine or tryptophan. D genes are given only for firm matches. Not all rows give a size; the values are once, few, many and, for expanded clones, a class.

d_gene: TRBD2; j_gene: TRBJ2-3; abundance: NA; v_gene: TRBV10-1; CDR3aa: CASSETSGRVADTQYF; CDR3nt: TGCGCCAGCAGTGAAACTAGCGGGAGGGTGGCGGATACGCAGTATTTT
d_gene: TRBD2; j_gene: TRBJ2-3; abundance: NA; v_gene: TRBV19; CDR3aa: CASSIGLAGVTDTQYF; CDR3nt: TGTGCCAGTAGTATCGGACTAGCGGGAGTCACAGATACGCAGTATTTT
d_gene: TRBD2; j_gene: TRBJ2-7; abundance: NA; v_gene: TRBV28; CDR3aa: CASSLAYGLAFGEQYF; CDR3nt: TGTGCCAGCAGTTTAGCTTACGGACTAGCGTTTGGCGAGCAGTACTTC
d_gene: TRBD2; j_gene: TRBJ2-1; abundance: NA; v_gene: TRBV6-1; CDR3aa: CASSPTSGRYNEQFF; CDR3nt: TGTGCCAGCAGCCCGACTAGCGGGAGGTACAATGAGCAGTTCTTC
d_gene: TRBD1; j_gene: TRBJ2-1; abundance: NA; v_gene: TRBV29-1; CDR3aa: CSGRQGRDEQFF; CDR3nt: TGCAGCGGTAGACAGGGGCGGGATGAGCAGTTCTTC
d_gene: NA; j_gene: TRBJ1-2; abundance: NA; v_gene: TRBV5-4; CDR3aa: CASSAGALGDDYGYTF; CDR3nt: TGTGCCAGCAGTGCCGGGGCCTTGGGCGACGACTATGGCTACACCTTC
d_gene: TRBD1; j_gene: TRBJ2-7; abundance: NA; v_gene: TRBV29-1; CDR3aa: CSVTRQGKPYEQYF; CDR3nt: TGCAGCGTTACCAGACAGGGGAAGCCCTACGAGCAGTACTTC
d_gene: NA; j_gene: TRBJ2-5; abundance: NA; v_gene: TRBV10-3; CDR3aa: CAISDQETQYF; CDR3nt: TGTGCCATCAGCGACCAAGAGACCCAGTACTTC
d_gene: TRBD1; j_gene: TRBJ2-3; abundance: NA; v_gene: TRBV10-3; CDR3aa: CATIRDRAYADTQYF; CDR3nt: TGTGCCACCATCCGGGACAGGGCATATGCAGATACGCAGTATTTT
d_gene: NA; j_gene: TRBJ2-2; abundance: NA; v_gene: TRBV5-1; CDR3aa: CASAPESGSTGELFF; CDR3nt: TGCGCCAGCGCCCCGGAAAGCGGGTCCACCGGGGAGCTGTTTTTT
d_gene: NA; j_gene: TRBJ1-1; abundance: NA; v_gene: TRBV7-2; CDR3aa: CASSSTRVGTEAFF; CDR3nt: TGTGCCAGCAGCTCCACCAGGGTGGGCACTGAAGCTTTCTTT
d_gene: TRBD2; j_gene: TRBJ2-2; abundance: NA; v_gene: TRBV6-5; CDR3aa: CASSYNLAGGTGELFF; CDR3nt: TGTGCCAGCAGTTATAATCTTGCGGGAGGAACCGGGGAGCTGTTTTTT
d_gene: TRBD1; j_gene: TRBJ2-2; abundance: once; v_gene: TRBV11-2; CDR3aa: CASPGGDRGENTGELFF; CDR3nt: TGTGCCAGTCCCGGGGGCGACAGGGGGGAAAACACCGGGGAGCTGTTTTTT
d_gene: NA; j_gene: TRBJ1-1; abundance: few; v_gene: TRBV20-1; CDR3aa: CSAMREVFAFF; CDR3nt: TGCAGTGCTATGAGGGAGGTTTTCGCTTTCTTT
d_gene: TRBD2; j_gene: TRBJ2-2; abundance: NA; v_gene: TRBV30; CDR3aa: CAWSALAGVPGELFF; CDR3nt: TGTGCCTGGAGTGCCCTAGCGGGAGTCCCCGGGGAGCTGTTTTTT
d_gene: TRBD1; j_gene: TRBJ2-7; abundance: NA; v_gene: TRBV19; CDR3aa: CASSPRTGGVEQYF; CDR3nt: TGTGCCAGTAGCCCTAGGACAGGAGGTGTCGAGCAGTACTTC
d_gene: NA; j_gene: TRBJ1-1; abundance: NA; v_gene: TRBV19; CDR3aa: CASRTGWDTEAFF; CDR3nt: TGTGCCAGTAGAACAGGCTGGGACACTGAAGCTTTCTTT
d_gene: NA; j_gene: TRBJ2-7; abundance: NA; v_gene: TRBV7-2; CDR3aa: CASSPLQASYEQYF; CDR3nt: TGTGCCAGCAGCCCCCTTCAGGCCTCCTACGAGCAGTACTTC
d_gene: NA; j_gene: TRBJ1-1; abundance: NA; v_gene: TRBV7-8; CDR3aa: CASSPVPGQGVNTEAFF; CDR3nt: TGTGCCAGCAGCCCCGTCCCGGGACAAGGAGTGAACACTGAAGCTTTCTTT
d_gene: NA; j_gene: TRBJ2-3; abundance: NA; v_gene: TRBV6-4; CDR3aa: CASRRSGTDTQYF; CDR3nt: TGTGCCAGCCGTAGGAGCGGAACAGATACGCAGTATTTT
d_gene: NA; j_gene: TRBJ1-3; abundance: NA; v_gene: TRBV6-1; CDR3aa: CASSADFSGNTIYF; CDR3nt: TGTGCCAGCAGTGCCGATTTTTCTGGAAACACCATATATTTT
d_gene: TRBD1; j_gene: TRBJ2-5; abundance: NA; v_gene: TRBV25-1; CDR3aa: CASSEPGGSQETQYF; CDR3nt: TGTGCCAGCAGTGAACCAGGGGGCTCTCAAGAGACCCAGTACTTC
d_gene: TRBD2; j_gene: TRBJ2-5; abundance: NA; v_gene: TRBV20-1; CDR3aa: CSASSGETQYF; CDR3nt: TGCAGTGCTTCTAGCGGAGAGACCCAGTACTTC
d_gene: NA; j_gene: TRBJ1-5; abundance: NA; v_gene: TRBV30; CDR3aa: CAWSVEFGSNQPQHF; CDR3nt: TGTGCCTGGAGTGTAGAATTCGGGTCCAATCAGCCCCAGCATTTT
d_gene: NA; j_gene: TRBJ2-5; abundance: NA; v_gene: TRBV28; CDR3aa: CASSGGGQETQYF; CDR3nt: TGTGCCAGCAGTGGTGGGGGGCAAGAGACCCAGTACTTC
d_gene: NA; j_gene: TRBJ1-4; abundance: once; v_gene: TRBV7-9; CDR3aa: CASTQAGGEKLFF; CDR3nt: TGTGCCAGCACCCAAGCCGGGGGTGAAAAACTGTTTTTT
d_gene: NA; j_gene: TRBJ1-1; abundance: NA; v_gene: TRBV5-1; CDR3aa: CASSLAETIMNTEAFF; CDR3nt: TGCGCCAGCAGCTTGGCAGAAACGATCATGAACACTGAAGCTTTCTTT
d_gene: NA; j_gene: TRBJ2-7; abundance: NA; v_gene: TRBV6-1; CDR3aa: CAISPKEGGMYEQYF; CDR3nt: TGTGCCATCAGTCCAAAAGAGGGGGGCATGTACGAGCAGTACTTC
d_gene: NA; j_gene: TRBJ1-1; abundance: NA; v_gene: TRBV28; CDR3aa: CASTRRLTANTEAFF; CDR3nt: TGTGCCAGCACCCGACGACTGACGGCGAACACTGAAGCTTTCTTT
d_gene: TRBD1; j_gene: TRBJ2-7; abundance: NA; v_gene: TRBV9; CDR3aa: CASSAGGQGGYEQYF; CDR3nt: TGTGCCAGCAGCGCAGGGGGACAGGGGGGCTACGAGCAGTACTTC
d_gene: NA; j_gene: TRBJ2-2; abundance: NA; v_gene: TRBV5-8; CDR3aa: CASSFIRTSGELFF; CDR3nt: TGTGCCAGCAGCTTTATCAGGACCTCAGGGGAGCTGTTTTTT
d_gene: NA; j_gene: TRBJ2-3; abundance: NA; v_gene: TRBV5-1; CDR3aa: CASSLTAGTSTDTQYF; CDR3nt: TGCGCCAGCAGCTTGACGGCGGGGACAAGCACAGATACGCAGTATTTT
d_gene: NA; j_gene: TRBJ2-1; abundance: NA; v_gene: TRBV5-1; CDR3aa: CASSPPRGSLLHEQFF; CDR3nt: TGCGCCAGCAGCCCTCCTCGAGGTTCCTTACTCCATGAGCAGTTCTTC
d_gene: TRBD1; j_gene: TRBJ1-2; abundance: few; v_gene: TRBV10-3; CDR3aa: CAISEQSGGEYYGYTF; CDR3nt: TGTGCCATCAGTGAGCAGTCAGGGGGCGAATACTATGGCTACACCTTC
d_gene: NA; j_gene: TRBJ2-4; abundance: NA; v_gene: TRBV10-3; CDR3aa: CAISDATVAKNIQYF; CDR3nt: TGTGCCATCAGTGATGCGACAGTAGCCAAAAACATTCAGTACTTC
d_gene: NA; j_gene: TRBJ2-3; abundance: NA; v_gene: TRBV18; CDR3aa: CASSIKEDTQYF; CDR3nt: TGTGCCAGCTCAATAAAGGAAGATACGCAGTATTTT
d_gene: TRBD1; j_gene: TRBJ1-6; abundance: NA; v_gene: TRBV2; CDR3aa: CASSYRGASYNSPLHF; CDR3nt: TGTGCCAGCAGTTACAGGGGGGCGTCCTATAATTCACCCCTCCACTTT
d_gene: NA; j_gene: TRBJ2-3; abundance: NA; v_gene: TRBV25-1; CDR3aa: CASSEKPFPDTQYF; CDR3nt: TGTGCCAGCAGTGAAAAACCCTTTCCCGATACGCAGTATTTT
d_gene: NA; j_gene: TRBJ2-2; abundance: NA; v_gene: TRBV7-6; CDR3aa: CASSLTGYTGELFF; CDR3nt: TGTGCCAGCAGCTTAACAGGGTATACCGGGGAGCTGTTTTTT
d_gene: NA; j_gene: TRBJ2-7; abundance: NA; v_gene: TRBV28; CDR3aa: CASSLPRYEQYF; CDR3nt: TGTGCCAGCAGTTTACCCCGATACGAGCAGTACTTC
d_gene: NA; j_gene: TRBJ1-1; abundance: NA; v_gene: TRBV6-5; CDR3aa: CASIPSWGFGEAFF; CDR3nt: TGTGCCAGCATCCCCTCCTGGGGGTTCGGTGAAGCTTTCTTT